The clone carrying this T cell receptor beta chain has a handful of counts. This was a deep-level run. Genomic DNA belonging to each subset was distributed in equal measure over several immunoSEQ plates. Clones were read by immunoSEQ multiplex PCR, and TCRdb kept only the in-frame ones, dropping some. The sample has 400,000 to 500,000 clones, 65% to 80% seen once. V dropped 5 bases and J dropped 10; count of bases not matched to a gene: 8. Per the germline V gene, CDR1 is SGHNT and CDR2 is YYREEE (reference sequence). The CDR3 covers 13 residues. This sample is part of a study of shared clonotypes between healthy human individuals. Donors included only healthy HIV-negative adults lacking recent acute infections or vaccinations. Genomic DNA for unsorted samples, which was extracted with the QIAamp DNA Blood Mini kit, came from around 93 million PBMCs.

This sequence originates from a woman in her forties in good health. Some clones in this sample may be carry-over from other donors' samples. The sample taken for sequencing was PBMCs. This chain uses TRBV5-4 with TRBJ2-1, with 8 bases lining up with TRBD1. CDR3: CASSSGGAREQFF. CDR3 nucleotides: TGTGCCAGCAGTTCAGGGGGCGCGAGGGAGCAGTTCTTC.